This paragraph covers one TCR beta chain sequence. Its antigen is as yet unknown. These data originate in a study of T cell responses to AZD1222 COVID-19 vaccine. Study-wide results and limits: CD4 TCRs associated with vaccination spanned spike, dominating at 160-218 and 743-854.

The germline V gene has CDR1 MNHEY and CDR2 SVGAGI. V lost 6 bases, J lost 1 base, and 9 bases lay in between. There are 13 residues in the CDR3. Using immunoSEQ multiplex PCR, the repertoire was profiled, and TCRdb retains in-frame clones only, with some absent. The sample yields some 150,000 clones, about 92% seen once. The gene calls are TRBV6-5 and TRBJ1-1, with D possibly matching TRBD1 (5 bases). This TCR came from an adult in good health. Sequencing used peripheral blood, obtained on day 0 of AZD1222 vaccination. CDR3 sequence: CASSSQGNTEAFF. CDR3 in DNA: TGTGCCAGCAGCTCGCAGGGGAACACTGAAGCTTTCTTT.